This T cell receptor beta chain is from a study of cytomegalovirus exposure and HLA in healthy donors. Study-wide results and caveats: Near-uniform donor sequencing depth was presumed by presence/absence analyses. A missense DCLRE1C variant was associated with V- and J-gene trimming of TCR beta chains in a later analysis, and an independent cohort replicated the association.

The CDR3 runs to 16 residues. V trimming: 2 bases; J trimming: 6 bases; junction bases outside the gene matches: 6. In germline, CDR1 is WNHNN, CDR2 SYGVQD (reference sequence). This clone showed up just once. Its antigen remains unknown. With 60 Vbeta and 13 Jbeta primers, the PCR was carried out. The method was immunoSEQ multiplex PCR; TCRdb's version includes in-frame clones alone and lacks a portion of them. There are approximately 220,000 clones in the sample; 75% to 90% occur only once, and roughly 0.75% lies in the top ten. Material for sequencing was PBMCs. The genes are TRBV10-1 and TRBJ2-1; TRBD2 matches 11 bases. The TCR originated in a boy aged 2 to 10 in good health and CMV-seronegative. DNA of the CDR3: TGCGCCAGCAGTGAGCTTAGCGGGGGGGCCGGCAATGAGCAGTTCTTC. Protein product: CASSELSGGAGNEQFF.